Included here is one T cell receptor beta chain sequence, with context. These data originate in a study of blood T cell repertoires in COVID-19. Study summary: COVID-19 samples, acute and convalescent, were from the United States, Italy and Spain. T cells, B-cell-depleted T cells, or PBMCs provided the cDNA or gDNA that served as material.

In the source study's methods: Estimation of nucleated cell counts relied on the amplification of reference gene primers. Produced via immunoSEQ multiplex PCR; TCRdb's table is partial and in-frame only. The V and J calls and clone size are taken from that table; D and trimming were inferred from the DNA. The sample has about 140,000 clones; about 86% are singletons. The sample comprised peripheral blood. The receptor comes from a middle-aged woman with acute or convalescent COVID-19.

Here the CDR3 DNA reads TGTGCCACCAGTGATTCCTGGACTAGCGGGAGGACCGGGGAGCTGTTTTTT. Translating gives CATSDSWTSGRTGELFF. The chain joins TRBV24-1 to TRBJ2-2; 14 bases agree with TRBD2. The germline V gene has CDR1 KGHDR and CDR2 SFDVKD. This CDR3 has 17 residues. V lost 2 bases to trimming and J lost 5 bases; unmatched junction nucleotides: 3.